This TCR beta chain was sequenced in a study of OX40 agonist ivuxolimab in advanced cancers. Points from the study as a whole: The study found that CD8+ T cells averaged more expanded clones than CD4+.

Profiling relied on immunoSEQ multiplex PCR, and the TCRdb table lists in-frame clones only, not all of them. The table has about 7,700 clones, roughly 78% seen once; the top ten hold under 40%. Individuals having autoimmune disease history or systemic immunosuppression were not enrolled. V was trimmed by 1 base and J by 10 bases, leaving 13 bases between them. Germline values: CDR1 SEHNR, CDR2 FQNEAQ (reference sequence). The CDR3 sequence is 14 residues long. In regard to this clone: What it recognizes is unknown.

This chain uses TRBV7-9 with TRBJ1-4, with no clear D. The specimen comprised CD4+ or CD8+ T cells sorted from blood, sampled in a trial of the OX40 agonist ivuxolimab. The clonotype originates from an adult with an advanced solid tumor such as melanoma, head and neck, liver or kidney cancer. The CDR3 loop reads CASSLGTDMRKLFF. DNA of the CDR3: TGTGCCAGCAGCTTAGGAACCGACATGAGAAAACTGTTTTTT.